This T cell receptor (beta chain) was captured in a study of CD8 T cells in ankylosing spondylitis. This clonotype was detected a few times. As yet, its antigen is unknown. Points from the study as a whole: Earlier studies detected some motif variants in reactive arthritis synovial fluid and blood. Among TCR beta sequences, a motif of eight highly homologous variants appeared characteristic of ankylosing spondylitis blood. Clones that were linked to disease were CD8+ and were relatively rare in peripheral blood.

Germline-derived CDR1 and CDR2 are MNHEY and SMNVEV (reference sequence). The CDR3 has 16 amino acids. V lost 1 base and J 5 bases, leaving 17 bases between the germline ends. Making use of molecular barcodes, quantitative 5'-RACE generated TCR beta libraries. From the 5' RACE reads, TCRdb called clonotypes with MiXCR, one entry per CDR3 protein. The data hold around 450,000 distinct CDR3 sequences, with around 26% observed a single time. This clonotype was obtained from a male donor with ankylosing spondylitis. The sequenced sample was blood, either unsorted or a sorted T cell fraction (not recorded which). The V gene is TRBV27, the J gene TRBJ1-1; a weak D match, TRBD1 (5 bases). The CDR3 sequence: CASSLLGARANTEAFF. CDR3 DNA sequence: TGTGCCAGCAGTTTATTAGGGGCCAGGGCTAATACTGAAGCTTTCTTT.